Presented here are 19 T cell receptor beta chains from one specimen sequenced in a study of blood T cell repertoires in COVID-19. The data were produced by immunoSEQ multiplex PCR, yet TCRdb's version contains in-frame clones alone and is incomplete. The sample includes a few hundred thousand clones, almost 90% of them seen just once. Sequencing used peripheral blood. The receptor set was obtained from a woman aged 55-69 years with COVID-19, enrolled during active disease.

In DNA, the CDR3 is TGTGCCAGCAGCCACTCCGACAGGTTGACTGAAGCTTTCTTT. Protein: CASSHSDRLTEAFF. The chain joins TRBV3-1 (or the pseudogene TRBV3-2) to TRBJ1-1; TRBD1 is a possible D gene (6 bases). The germline gives CDR1 LGHDT, CDR2 YNNKEL (reference sequence). This CDR3 has 14 amino acids. V was trimmed by 3 bases and J by 5 bases, leaving 13 bases between them.

The V and J genes are TRBV19 and TRBJ1-5; D remains ambiguous. Trimming took 1 base from V and 2 from J, leaving 12 bases between them. From germline, CDR1 is LNHDA and CDR2 SQIVND (reference sequence). CDR3 length: 16 residues. The CDR3 reads CASSIGGAPGNQPQHF. The CDR3, as DNA: TGTGCCAGTAGTATAGGGGGAGCGCCGGGCAATCAGCCCCAGCATTTT.

The gene calls are TRBV18 and TRBJ1-4; D ambiguous. Trimming took 3 bases from V and 8 from J, leaving 7 bases between them. This CDR3 comprises 12 residues. Germline values: CDR1 KGHSH, CDR2 LQKENI. CDR3 DNA: TGTGCCAGCTCACCGGCGGGGGAAAAACTGTTTTTT. Protein sequence: CASSPAGEKLFF.

V and J are TRBV6-1 and TRBJ1-2; 10 nucleotides align to TRBD1. Germline-derived CDR1 and CDR2 are MNHNS and SASEGT. Unmatched junction bases numbered 3, after V lost 3 bases and J lost 5 bases. This CDR3 has 14 amino acids. The CDR3 protein is CASSETGGAYGYTF. The CDR3 nucleotides are TGTGCCAGCAGTGAGACAGGGGGCGCTTATGGCTACACCTTC.

This clone was detected a few times. The chain combines TRBV15 with TRBJ2-7; 7 bases are a match to TRBD1. After removal of 2 bases from V and 2 bases from J, the junction contained 9 bases not matched to a gene. Germline V gene sequence: CDR1 LNHNV, CDR2 YYDKDF (reference sequence). The length of the CDR3 is 16 residues. CDR3: CATSRTPRDRTYEQYF. The CDR3 DNA follows: TGTGCCACCAGCAGAACCCCTAGGGACAGAACCTACGAGCAGTACTTC.

The chain couples TRBV10-3 to TRBJ2-1; tentatively, D is TRBD1 (5 bases). Trimming removed 6 bases at V and 5 bases at J, with 14 bases between. CDR1 and CDR2 (germline): ENHRY, SYGVKD. This CDR3 contains 14 residues. CDR3 sequence reads: CAISLSQDNNEQFF. The CDR3 region has the DNA TGTGCCATCAGCTTATCACAGGATAACAATGAGCAGTTCTTC.

This rearrangement joins TRBV4-3 to TRBJ1-2, with TRBD1 as a possible D gene (5 bases). Germline V gene lookup returns CDR1 LGHNA and CDR2 YSLEER. There are 17 residues in the CDR3. V was trimmed by 0 bases and J by 6 bases, leaving 20 bases between them. CDR3 nucleotide sequence: TGCGCCAGCAGCCAAGATCTTCGTAACCGGGGGATAAATGGCTACACCTTC. Translating it yields CASSQDLRNRGINGYTF.

This clone was counted between two and nine times. The V and J genes are TRBV4-1 and TRBJ1-4, with no clear D. Trimming cost V 2 bases and J 8 bases, with 15 bases left between them. The CDR3 is 15 residues long. The germline V gene encodes CDR1 MGHRA and CDR2 YSYEKL. CDR3 bases: TGCGCCAGCAGCCAACCTACCAGGAGAGGGGAAAAACTGTTTTTT. Translated, it gives CASSQPTRRGEKLFF.

The chain has TRBV5-1 and TRBJ1-1; 7 bases fit TRBD1. V lost 2 bases, J lost 3 bases, and 7 bases stayed unmatched. The CDR3 contains 15 residues. Germline V gives CDR1 SGHRS, CDR2 YFSETQ. CDR3 residues: CASSLIPDRDTEAFF. In DNA, the CDR3 is TGCGCCAGCAGCTTAATCCCCGACAGGGACACTGAAGCTTTCTTT. The entire variable domain, with the rest obtained from reference TRBV5-1 and TRBJ1-1, is as follows: KAGVTQTPRYLIKTRGQQVTLSCSPISGHRSVSWYQQTPGQGLQFLFEYFSETQRNKGNFPGRFSGRQFSNSRSEMNVSTLELGDSALYLCASSLIPDRDTEAFFGQGTRLTVV.

Only one count was recorded for this clone. J is TRBJ1-2 and V is TRBV10-3; D ambiguous. The CDR3 totals 14 residues. The germline V gene encodes CDR1 ENHRY and CDR2 SYGVKD. V lost 4 bases, J lost 8 bases, and 17 bases lay in between. The CDR3 here is CAISAERGTEGYTF. CDR3 coding DNA: TGTGCCATCAGTGCCGAAAGAGGAACGGAAGGCTACACCTTC.

Written as DNA, the CDR3 is TGTGCCAGCAGCGGGTGGGGAGGATATGGCTACACCTTC. Its translation: CASSGWGGYGYTF. This chain joins TRBV5-4 and TRBJ1-2; D is undetermined. V lost 4 bases and J lost 5, with 12 bases in between. Germline CDR1 is SGHNT and CDR2 is YYREEE (reference sequence). The CDR3 sequence is 13 residues long.

The chain couples TRBV19 to TRBJ2-6; D might be TRBD2 (5 bases). The CDR3 spans 16 residues. Germline CDR1 reads LNHDA; CDR2 reads SQIVND (reference sequence). Trimming removed 8 bases at V and 0 bases at J, with 14 bases between. The CDR3 loop is CASRSGRNSGANVLTF. The CDR3 region has the DNA TGTGCCAGTCGAAGCGGACGGAACTCTGGGGCCAACGTCCTGACTTTC.

The V gene is TRBV9, the J gene TRBJ2-2, with TRBD2 matching over 7 bases. The CDR3 has 16 amino acids. Germline CDR1 and CDR2: SGDLS and YYNGEE. Germline trimming cut 4 bases from V and 2 bases from J; bases unmatched to any gene: 8. The chain's CDR3 is CASSPVGGSNTGELFF. In DNA, the CDR3 is TGTGCCAGCAGCCCAGTGGGGGGGTCAAACACCGGGGAGCTGTTTTTT.

The chain has TRBV5-1 and TRBJ1-5; D call uncertain. Trimming removed 4 bases from V and 3 bases from J, with 11 bases in between. Germline lookup yields CDR1 SGHRS and CDR2 YFSETQ. The CDR3 length is 14 residues. The CDR3 coding sequence is TGCGCCAGCAGCCCTGGAGGTTACAATCAGCCCCAGCATTTT. Translation: CASSPGGYNQPQHF.

V is TRBV7-2 and J is TRBJ2-1; D gene ambiguous. Germline V gene sequence: CDR1 SGHTA, CDR2 FQGNSA. The CDR3 extends over 15 amino acids. V lost 1 base and J 3 bases, leaving 10 bases between the germline ends. This CDR3 is CASSLEATFYNEQFF. For the CDR3, the DNA is TGTGCCAGCAGCTTAGAAGCGACCTTCTACAATGAGCAGTTCTTC.

The chain uses TRBV5-4 and TRBJ2-2; 11 bases map to TRBD2. Germline CDR1 is SGHNT and CDR2 is YYREEE (reference sequence). The CDR3 spans 17 residues. Germline trimming cut 4 bases from V and 5 bases from J; bases unmatched to any gene: 10. The CDR3 sequence is CASSPGLADLRTGELFF. The CDR3 DNA reads TGTGCCAGCAGCCCGGGACTAGCGGACCTAAGGACCGGGGAGCTGTTTTTT.

This clone was counted once. This chain connects TRBV2 to TRBJ2-5; 8 nucleotides align to TRBD1. Germline CDR1 is SNHLY and CDR2 is FYNNEI. V lost 5 bases and J lost 5; bases outside the gene matches: 7. The CDR3 loop spans 14 amino acids. CDR3 loop: CASSRARGLETQYF. The CDR3 coding sequence is TGTGCCAGCAGTAGGGCCAGGGGGCTGGAGACCCAGTACTTC.

This clone was seen a single time. The rearrangement links TRBV4-1 to TRBJ1-2, with D unresolved. V shed 3 bases and J shed 2 bases, with 16 bases lying between them. From germline, CDR1 is MGHRA and CDR2 YSYEKL. This CDR3 has 16 amino acids. CDR3 amino acids: CASSQASRPWNYGYTF. CDR3 nucleotides: TGCGCCAGCAGCCAGGCCTCCAGGCCCTGGAACTATGGCTACACCTTC.

The V and J genes are TRBV4-3 and TRBJ2-1; 9 bases align to TRBD1. The CDR3 loop spans 15 amino acids. The junction had 3 bases not matched to a gene; V was cut back by 5 bases and J by 1 base. From germline, CDR1 is LGHNA and CDR2 YSLEER. CDR3 sequence (DNA): TGCGCCAGCAGCGAAGGACAGGGGTCCTACAATGAGCAGTTCTTC. This encodes CASSEGQGSYNEQFF.